Below are 21 T cell receptor beta chains sequenced from a single sample in a study of blood T cells in healthy people across ages. Combining a sample-barcoded 5' primer with a J-beta primer mix, a second PCR ran for roughly 6 to 12 cycles. MiXCR, run by TCRdb on the 5' RACE reads, gives a single entry per CDR3 protein. The table has about a million distinct CDR3 sequences, roughly 51% seen once. The sample taken for sequencing was blood. These receptors were taken from a woman in her sixties or seventies in good health.

The CDR3 spells CASSPLWTGGDGYTF. The CDR3 DNA follows: TGTGCCAGCAGCCCCCTGTGGACAGGGGGCGACGGCTACACCTTC. The chain joins TRBV28 to TRBJ1-2, with 11 bases matching TRBD1. The CDR3 is 15 amino acids. Per germline, CDR1 MDHEN and CDR2 SYDVKM. J lost 8 bases, V lost 6 bases, and 11 bases had no gene match.

The V gene is TRBV6-1, the J gene TRBJ2-4; D gene unclear. The CDR3 runs 13 residues. CDR1 and CDR2 (germline): MNHNS, SASEGT. V lost 3 bases and J 8 bases, leaving 11 bases between the germline ends. The CDR3 DNA follows: TGTGCCAGCAGTGAGAGTACAGTTCACATTCAGTACTTC. Its protein is CASSESTVHIQYF.

The chain recombines TRBV7-2 with TRBJ2-7, with 7 bases matching TRBD2. The V segment lost 4 bases and the J segment 7 bases; nucleotides outside the gene matches: 13. Germline V gene lookup returns CDR1 SGHTA and CDR2 FQGNSA. The CDR3 length is 15 residues. Written as DNA, the CDR3 is TGTGCCAGCAGCTCCCGCCCGGGGGGTTTTAGTGAGCAGTACTTC. Translation gives CASSSRPGGFSEQYF.

This clonotype appeared once. The chain joins TRBV2 to TRBJ2-5, with TRBD2 matching over 8 bases. The J call may be wrong; the DNA end is better matched by TRBJ2-1. The CDR3 spans 13 residues. Germline V gives CDR1 SNHLY, CDR2 FYNNEI. The CDR3 DNA sequence: TGTGCCAGCAGTGGAGGACTAGCAGAGACCCAGTTCTTC. It yields the protein CASSGGLAETQFF.

The gene calls are TRBV3-1 and TRBJ2-1, with TRBD1 as a possible D gene (6 bases). The V gene lost 4 bases and the J gene lost 4 bases, with 11 bases spanning the gap. This CDR3 has 14 residues. Germline V gives CDR1 LGHDT, CDR2 YNNKEL (reference sequence). The CDR3 is CASSPEGGYNEQFF. The CDR3 DNA is TGTGCCAGCAGCCCTGAAGGGGGTTACAATGAGCAGTTCTTC.

This clonotype has only a few counts. The V call is TRBV11-3, the J call TRBJ1-2, with 9 bases aligning to TRBD1. The V and J ends lost 5 bases and 3 bases, in that order; junction bases with no gene match: 13. The germline CDR1 and CDR2 sequences are SGHNT and YENEEA. The CDR3 is 17 amino acids. CDR3 coding DNA: TGTGCCAGCAGCCGACGGGACAGGGCCTCCCCTGACTATGGCTACACCTTC. It codes for CASSRRDRASPDYGYTF.

This clonotype was detected once. The chain employs TRBV3-1 and TRBJ2-7; TRBD2 might be the D (6 bases). V was clipped by 8 bases and J by 4 bases, with 15 bases between them. The CDR3 covers 13 residues. From germline, CDR1 is LGHDT and CDR2 YNNKEL (reference sequence). CDR3 bases: TGTGCCAGCGGAGCGGGTTTAAGGTACGAGCAGTACTTC. This encodes CASGAGLRYEQYF.

This clonotype showed up just a few times. The CDR3 DNA sequence: TGCAGCGCCTACCATAAGACAGGGGCCAACGTCCTGACTTTC. This gives the protein CSAYHKTGANVLTF. This sequence joins TRBV29-1 and TRBJ2-6; no clear D. The length of the CDR3 is 14 residues. CDR1 is SQVTM and CDR2 is ANQGSEA in the germline V gene. V was pared by 7 bases and J by 4 bases, with 14 bases between.

The chain is built from TRBV5-6 and TRBJ2-7; weak D call: TRBD1 (6 bases). The CDR3 sequence is 17 residues long. Germline loops: CDR1 SGHDT, CDR2 YYEEEE. V lost 0 bases and J lost 3, with 19 bases in between. CDR3 coding DNA: TGTGCCAGCAGCTTGGCCTCGGCAGGGGAGTCGCTCTACGAGCAGTACTTC. Its protein is CASSLASAGESLYEQYF. Complete variable domain (other parts from reference TRBV5-6 and TRBJ2-7): DAGVTQSPTHLIKTRGQQVTLRCSPKSGHDTVSWYQQALGQGPQFIFQYYEEEERQRGNFPDRFSGHQFPNYSSELNVNALLLGDSALYLCASSLASAGESLYEQYFGPGTRLTVT.

This clonotype was detected only a few times. This rearrangement joins TRBV14 to TRBJ2-5; TRBD2 aligns across 9 bases. The J call may not be correct, given that the DNA end is closer to TRBJ2-7. Germline V gene lookup returns CDR1 SGHDN and CDR2 FVKESK. This CDR3 has 16 residues. The CDR3 sequence is CASSQGPGLASYEQYF. The DNA of the CDR3 is TGTGCCAGCAGCCAGGGACCGGGACTAGCTAGCTACGAGCAGTACTTC.

This chain connects TRBV20-1 to TRBJ2-4, with a tentative D call TRBD1 (5 bases). The CDR3 runs 14 residues. The V and J ends lost 2 bases and 3 bases respectively, with 11 bases between them. Looked up from germline, CDR1 is DFQATT and CDR2 is SNEGSKA (reference sequence). The CDR3 protein is CSARQGQGKNIQYF. DNA of the CDR3: TGCAGTGCTAGACAGGGCCAGGGCAAAAACATTCAGTACTTC.

This clonotype came up a few times. V is TRBV7-9 and J is TRBJ2-7, with D possibly being TRBD2 (6 bases). Trimming stripped 2 bases from V and 3 bases from J, with 17 bases between. This CDR3 has 16 residues. CDR1 and CDR2 from the germline V gene are SEHNR and FQNEAQ (reference sequence). This CDR3 reads CASSLLGGGVFYEQYF. CDR3 in DNA: TGTGCCAGCAGCTTATTGGGGGGAGGAGTTTTCTACGAGCAGTACTTC.

This rearrangement joins TRBV20-1 to TRBJ2-1; D perhaps matches TRBD2 (5 bases). V shed 0 bases and J shed 10 bases, with 19 bases lying between them. Germline-derived CDR1 and CDR2 are DFQATT and SNEGSKA (reference sequence). The CDR3 covers 15 residues. CDR3 DNA sequence: TGCAGTGCTAGAGATTCCCTGCAGGACTCCTACGAGCAGTTCTTC. It translates to CSARDSLQDSYEQFF.

The chain joins TRBV9 to TRBJ2-3; D may be TRBD2 (6 bases). This CDR3 has 14 amino acids. Trimming stripped 7 bases from V and 3 bases from J, with 15 bases between. The germline V gene has CDR1 SGDLS and CDR2 YYNGEE. The DNA of the CDR3 is TGTGCCAGCTCGGGGGATTCGGGGACAGATACGCAGTATTTT. Translated, it gives CASSGDSGTDTQYF.

This clonotype was observed a few times. The J gene is TRBJ2-5, the V gene TRBV20-1, with 7 bases identical to TRBD2. This CDR3 contains 16 residues. V was clipped by 3 bases and J by 2 bases; unmatched bases: 12. The germline V gene has CDR1 DFQATT and CDR2 SNEGSKA (reference sequence). The CDR3 here is CSARKFQGGLQETQYF. The CDR3 DNA is TGCAGTGCTAGGAAGTTTCAGGGAGGGTTACAAGAGACCCAGTACTTC.

Only a few counts were recorded for this clonotype. V usage is TRBV5-5 and J usage is TRBJ2-7; possible D gene TRBD1, 5 bases. The length of the CDR3 is 16 residues. CDR1 and CDR2 (germline): SGHKS, YYEKEE (reference sequence). Trimming left V 0 bases short and J 5 bases short, with 18 bases between. CDR3 residues: CASSLASVGPLDEQYF. The CDR3 region has the DNA TGTGCCAGCAGCTTGGCTTCGGTGGGGCCGCTGGACGAGCAGTACTTC. Full variable domain (outside the CDR3, taken from reference TRBV5-5 and TRBJ2-7): DAGVTQSPTHLIKTRGQQVTLRCSPISGHKSVSWYQQVLGQGPQFIFQYYEKEERGRGNFPDRFSARQFPNYSSELNVNALLLGDSALYLCASSLASVGPLDEQYFGPGTRLTVT.

This rearrangement joins TRBV13 to TRBJ2-1; D not resolved. This CDR3 is built from 14 residues. Looked up from germline, CDR1 is PRHDT and CDR2 is FYEKMQ (reference sequence). The V end lost 3 bases, the J end lost 0 bases, and 6 bases lay between the germline ends. The CDR3 loop is CASSLGISYNEQFF. The CDR3 DNA sequence: TGTGCCAGCAGCTTGGGCATCTCCTACAATGAGCAGTTCTTC.

This chain uses TRBV24-1 with TRBJ2-1, with D possibly being TRBD1 (5 bases). The V gene lost 6 bases and the J gene lost 6 bases, with 8 bases spanning the gap. The CDR3 is made up of 12 amino acids. In germline, CDR1 is KGHDR, CDR2 SFDVKD. The CDR3 reads CATSSQGNEQFF. For the CDR3, the DNA is TGTGCCACCAGTAGCCAGGGCAATGAGCAGTTCTTC.

This clonotype was found a few times. V and J are TRBV11-2 and TRBJ2-1; 13 bases are shared with TRBD2. The J segment lost 6 bases and the V segment lost 4 bases, leaving 9 bases of the junction unmatched. The CDR3 has 17 amino acids. Germline V lookup: CDR1 SGHAT, CDR2 FQNNGV. CDR3 region: CASSSQLAGGRTNEQFF. Written as DNA, the CDR3 is TGTGCCAGCAGCTCTCAACTAGCGGGAGGGCGGACCAATGAGCAGTTCTTC.

The chain employs TRBV7-2 and TRBJ2-1; 8 bases line up with TRBD2. Germline values: CDR1 SGHTA, CDR2 FQGNSA. CDR3 length: 15 residues. The V and J ends lost 4 bases and 8 bases, in that order; junction bases with no gene match: 10. For the CDR3, the DNA is TGTGCCAGCAGCTCAGCGGGAGCTCGGTTCGATGAGCAGTTCTTC. Its translation: CASSSAGARFDEQFF.

This clonotype was picked up one time. The chain recombines TRBV28 with TRBJ1-2, with 7 bases identical to TRBD1. The CDR3 length is 14 residues. The trim removed 6 bases at V and 1 base at J, leaving 5 bases unmatched. Germline V gene sequence: CDR1 MDHEN, CDR2 SYDVKM. CDR3 loop: CASRGTVINYGYTF. The CDR3 region has the DNA TGTGCCAGCAGGGGGACAGTTATTAACTATGGCTACACCTTC.